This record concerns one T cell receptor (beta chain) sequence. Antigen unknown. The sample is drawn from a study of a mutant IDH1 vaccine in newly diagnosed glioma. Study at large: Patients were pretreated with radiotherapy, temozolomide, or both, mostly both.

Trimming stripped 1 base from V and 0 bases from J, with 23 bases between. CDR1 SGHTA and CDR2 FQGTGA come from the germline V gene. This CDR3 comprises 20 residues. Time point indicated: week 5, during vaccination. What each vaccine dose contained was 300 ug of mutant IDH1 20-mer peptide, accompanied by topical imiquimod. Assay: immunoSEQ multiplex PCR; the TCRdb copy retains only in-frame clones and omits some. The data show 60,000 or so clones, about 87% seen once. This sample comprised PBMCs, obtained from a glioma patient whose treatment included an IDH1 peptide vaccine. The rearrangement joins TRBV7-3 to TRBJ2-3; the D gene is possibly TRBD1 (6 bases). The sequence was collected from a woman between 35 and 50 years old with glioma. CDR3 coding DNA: TGTGCCAGCAGCTTAAAAGCCCCCGTGGGGTGGGACATTAGCACAGATACGCAGTATTTT. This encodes CASSLKAPVGWDISTDTQYF.